This TCR beta chain is drawn from a study of cytomegalovirus exposure and HLA in healthy donors. Study overall: It was reported in a later analysis that the same platform had been used for the roughly 110 validation repertoires as for the 666 first-cohort repertoires.

The 120-subject validation cohort, separate from the approximately 670-subject first cohort, included the donors. The V gene's germline CDR1 is SGHVS and CDR2 FNYEAQ. The V segment lost 4 bases and the J segment 8 bases; nucleotides outside the gene matches: 9. CDR3 length: 15 residues. TCRdb's table, derived via immunoSEQ multiplex PCR, lists solely in-frame clones and lacks some. The sample holds about 130,000 clones; 75% to 90% are singletons and the top ten take over 8.5%. This receptor was obtained from a woman under 30 in good health and CMV-seropositive. V usage is TRBV7-6 and J usage is TRBJ1-1; 11 bases are a match to TRBD1. Sequencing used PBMCs. CDR3 sequence: CASSSGGQGDGEAFF. CDR3 nucleotide sequence: TGTGCCAGCAGCTCAGGGGGACAGGGGGACGGGGAAGCTTTCTTT.